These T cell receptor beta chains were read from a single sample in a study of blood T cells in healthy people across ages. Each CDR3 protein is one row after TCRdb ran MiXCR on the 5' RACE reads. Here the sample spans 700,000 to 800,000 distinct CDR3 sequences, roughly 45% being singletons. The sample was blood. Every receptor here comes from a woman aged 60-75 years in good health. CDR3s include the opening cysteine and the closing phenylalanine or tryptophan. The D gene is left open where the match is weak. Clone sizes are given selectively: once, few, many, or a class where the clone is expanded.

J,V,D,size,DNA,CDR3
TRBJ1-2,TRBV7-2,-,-,TGTGCCAGCAGCTTCGGGACAAGATATGGCTACACCTTC,CASSFGTRYGYTF
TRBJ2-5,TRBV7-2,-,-,TGTGTCAGCAGCCCGTTGAAGGCGGAGGAGACCCAGTACTTC,CVSSPLKAEETQYF
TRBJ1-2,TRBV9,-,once,TGTGCCAGCAGCGTGTCGGGGGGGATCGAAGGCTATGGCTACACCTTC,CASSVSGGIEGYGYTF
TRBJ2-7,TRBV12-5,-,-,TGTGCTAGTGGTTTTTTGGGGAACGAGCAGTACTTC,CASGFLGNEQYF
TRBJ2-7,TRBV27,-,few,TGTGCCAGCAGTCCCTTGGGAGCGAAGAATAACGAGCAGTACTTC,CASSPLGAKNNEQYF
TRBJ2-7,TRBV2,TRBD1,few,TGTGCCAGCGAATTATTAACGACAGGGTCCGGCGAGCAGTACTTC,CASELLTTGSGEQYF
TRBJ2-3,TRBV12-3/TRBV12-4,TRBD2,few,TGTGCCAGCAGCGCAGGACTAGCGTCAGATACGCAGTATTTT,CASSAGLASDTQYF
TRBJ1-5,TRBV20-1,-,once,TGCGGTGCACGAAAAGGGGTCGGGGGGCCCAATCAGCCCCAGCATTTT,CGARKGVGGPNQPQHF
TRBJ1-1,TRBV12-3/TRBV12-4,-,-,TGTGCCAGCAGTGTGTGGGGGGCAGGGACTGAAGCTTTCTTT,CASSVWGAGTEAFF
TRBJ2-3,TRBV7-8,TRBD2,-,TGTGCCAGCAGCCATTGGGGGACTAGCGGGAATACAGATACGCAGTATTTT,CASSHWGTSGNTDTQYF
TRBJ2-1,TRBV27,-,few,TGTGCCAGCGAGGGCGGGACCCCTTACAATGAGCAGTTCTTC,CASEGGTPYNEQFF
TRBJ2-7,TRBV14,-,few,TGTGCCAGCAGCCCACTCAACCGGGAGCAGTACTTC,CASSPLNREQYF
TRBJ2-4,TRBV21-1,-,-,TGTGCCAGCAGTTTTGCCATTGAGGGGGGTAGCGGGAGCCAAAACATTCAGTACTTC,CASSFAIEGGSGSQNIQYF
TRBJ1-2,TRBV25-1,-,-,TGTGCCACCCACAGTATCTATGGCTACACCTTC,CATHSIYGYTF
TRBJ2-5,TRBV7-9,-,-,TGTGCCAGCAGTGCGACGACGAACTGGGAGACCCAGTACTTC,CASSATTNWETQYF
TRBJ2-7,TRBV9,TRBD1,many,TGTGCCAGCAGCGTAGGATCCAGGGGGTTGTACGAGCAGTACTTC,CASSVGSRGLYEQYF
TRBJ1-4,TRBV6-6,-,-,TGTGCCAGCCGCCCGATCCGGGGGGAAAATGAAAAACTGTTTTTT,CASRPIRGENEKLFF
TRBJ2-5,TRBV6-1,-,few,TGTGCCAGCAGTGATGGGTACTTC,CASSDGYF
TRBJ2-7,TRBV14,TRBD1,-,TGTGCCAGCAGCCAAGCTTTGACAGGGGTGAATGAGCAGTACTTC,CASSQALTGVNEQYF
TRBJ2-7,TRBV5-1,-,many,TGCGCCAGCAGCTTCGGCGGGAACTCCTACGAGCAGTACTTC,CASSFGGNSYEQYF
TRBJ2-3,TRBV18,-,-,TGTGCCAGCTCACCATCCAAGAACCCTGACACGCAGTATTTT,CASSPSKNPDTQYF
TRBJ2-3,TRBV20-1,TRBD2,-,TGCAGTGCTTATCCGACTAGCGGGAGAAGAGATACGCAGTATTTT,CSAYPTSGRRDTQYF
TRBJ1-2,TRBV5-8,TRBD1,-,TGTGCCAGCCAGACAGGGTTGTCCTATGGCTACACCTTC,CASQTGLSYGYTF
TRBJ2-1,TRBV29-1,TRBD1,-,TGCAGCGCCCACAGGGGGACCTACAATGAGCAGTTCTTC,CSAHRGTYNEQFF
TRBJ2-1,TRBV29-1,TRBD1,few,TGCAGCGCTCCGGGACAGGGGGCCCAAGAGACCCAGTTCTTC,CSAPGQGAQETQFF
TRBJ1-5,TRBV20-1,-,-,TGCAGTGCAAAAGGACAGAAGGGTACTGGCAATCAGCCCCAGCATTTT,CSAKGQKGTGNQPQHF
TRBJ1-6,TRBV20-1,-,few,TGCAGTGCTAGAGCGCAGGGTTATTCACCCCTCCACTTT,CSARAQGYSPLHF
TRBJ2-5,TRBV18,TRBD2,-,TGTGCCAGCTCGCCGACTAGCGGGATGGGCGAGACCCAGTACTTC,CASSPTSGMGETQYF
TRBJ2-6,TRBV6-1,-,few,TGTGCCAGCAGTCCGTACGCGCCTGGAGCTGGGGCCAACGTCCTGACTTTC,CASSPYAPGAGANVLTF
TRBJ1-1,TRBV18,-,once,TGTGCCAGCTCACCAAACCGGGGGACAAACACTGAAGCTTTCTTT,CASSPNRGTNTEAFF
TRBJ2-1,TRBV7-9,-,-,TGTGCCAGCAGTTACAGGGACAATGAGCAGTTCTTC,CASSYRDNEQFF
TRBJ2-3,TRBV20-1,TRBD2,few,TGCAGTGCTAGATTTACTAGCGGGGGGATCACAGATACGCAGTATTTT,CSARFTSGGITDTQYF
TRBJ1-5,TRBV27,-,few,TGTGCCAGCAGTCCTCAGGCTTCTAATCAGGCCCAGCATTTT,CASSPQASNQAQHF
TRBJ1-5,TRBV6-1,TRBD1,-,TGTGCCACCAGTCGTGGGACAGGGGGTCAGCCCCAGCATTTT,CATSRGTGGQPQHF
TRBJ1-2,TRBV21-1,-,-,TGTGCCAGCAGCAAAAGAGAACACACTAACTATGGCTACACCTTC,CASSKREHTNYGYTF
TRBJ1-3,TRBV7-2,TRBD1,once,TGTGCCAGCAGCTTAGCCCCCGACGGACAGGGGAGAAACACCATATATTTT,CASSLAPDGQGRNTIYF
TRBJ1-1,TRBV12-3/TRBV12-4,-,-,TGTGCCAGCAGTTTGGGAGGGCGCGCTTTCTTT,CASSLGGRAFF
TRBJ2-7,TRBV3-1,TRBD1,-,TGTGCCAGCAGCCGACCAGACAGGGGGGACGAGCAGTACTTC,CASSRPDRGDEQYF
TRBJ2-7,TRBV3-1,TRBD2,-,TGTGCCAGCAGCCAAGACCCAGCGGGGGCGCGGGAGCAGTACTTC,CASSQDPAGAREQYF
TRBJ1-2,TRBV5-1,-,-,TGCGCCATCAGCCGCGATTGGGACAAAGTTAGTGGCTACACCTTC,CAISRDWDKVSGYTF